This T cell receptor (beta chain) came from a study of cytotoxic CD8 clonotypes in ibrutinib-treated CLL. Looking at the study overall: Partial responders around 24, complete 2; roughly 12 progressed and around 15 stayed in remission by median roughly 73 months. Broader study findings: Clonality showed a rise at ibrutinib response that reversed toward baseline at progression.

Germline V lookup: CDR1 SGDLS, CDR2 YYNGEE. The CDR3 totals 13 residues. V gave up 2 bases and J gave up 7 bases; unmatched junction bases: 6. As for this clone: What it binds is not known.

The table came from immunoSEQ multiplex PCR; TCRdb's copy has only in-frame clones and leaves some out. In the table there are about 160,000 clones, 81% of which are singletons. The V and J genes are TRBV9 and TRBJ2-7, with 7 bases fitting TRBD2. The source of this sequence is a human donor with chronic lymphocytic leukemia. The source was PBMCs, collected after 12 months of ibrutinib treatment. The CDR3 DNA sequence: TGTGCCAGCAGCGTCCGTCTGGGAGGGGAGCAGTACTTC. Translated, it gives CASSVRLGGEQYF.